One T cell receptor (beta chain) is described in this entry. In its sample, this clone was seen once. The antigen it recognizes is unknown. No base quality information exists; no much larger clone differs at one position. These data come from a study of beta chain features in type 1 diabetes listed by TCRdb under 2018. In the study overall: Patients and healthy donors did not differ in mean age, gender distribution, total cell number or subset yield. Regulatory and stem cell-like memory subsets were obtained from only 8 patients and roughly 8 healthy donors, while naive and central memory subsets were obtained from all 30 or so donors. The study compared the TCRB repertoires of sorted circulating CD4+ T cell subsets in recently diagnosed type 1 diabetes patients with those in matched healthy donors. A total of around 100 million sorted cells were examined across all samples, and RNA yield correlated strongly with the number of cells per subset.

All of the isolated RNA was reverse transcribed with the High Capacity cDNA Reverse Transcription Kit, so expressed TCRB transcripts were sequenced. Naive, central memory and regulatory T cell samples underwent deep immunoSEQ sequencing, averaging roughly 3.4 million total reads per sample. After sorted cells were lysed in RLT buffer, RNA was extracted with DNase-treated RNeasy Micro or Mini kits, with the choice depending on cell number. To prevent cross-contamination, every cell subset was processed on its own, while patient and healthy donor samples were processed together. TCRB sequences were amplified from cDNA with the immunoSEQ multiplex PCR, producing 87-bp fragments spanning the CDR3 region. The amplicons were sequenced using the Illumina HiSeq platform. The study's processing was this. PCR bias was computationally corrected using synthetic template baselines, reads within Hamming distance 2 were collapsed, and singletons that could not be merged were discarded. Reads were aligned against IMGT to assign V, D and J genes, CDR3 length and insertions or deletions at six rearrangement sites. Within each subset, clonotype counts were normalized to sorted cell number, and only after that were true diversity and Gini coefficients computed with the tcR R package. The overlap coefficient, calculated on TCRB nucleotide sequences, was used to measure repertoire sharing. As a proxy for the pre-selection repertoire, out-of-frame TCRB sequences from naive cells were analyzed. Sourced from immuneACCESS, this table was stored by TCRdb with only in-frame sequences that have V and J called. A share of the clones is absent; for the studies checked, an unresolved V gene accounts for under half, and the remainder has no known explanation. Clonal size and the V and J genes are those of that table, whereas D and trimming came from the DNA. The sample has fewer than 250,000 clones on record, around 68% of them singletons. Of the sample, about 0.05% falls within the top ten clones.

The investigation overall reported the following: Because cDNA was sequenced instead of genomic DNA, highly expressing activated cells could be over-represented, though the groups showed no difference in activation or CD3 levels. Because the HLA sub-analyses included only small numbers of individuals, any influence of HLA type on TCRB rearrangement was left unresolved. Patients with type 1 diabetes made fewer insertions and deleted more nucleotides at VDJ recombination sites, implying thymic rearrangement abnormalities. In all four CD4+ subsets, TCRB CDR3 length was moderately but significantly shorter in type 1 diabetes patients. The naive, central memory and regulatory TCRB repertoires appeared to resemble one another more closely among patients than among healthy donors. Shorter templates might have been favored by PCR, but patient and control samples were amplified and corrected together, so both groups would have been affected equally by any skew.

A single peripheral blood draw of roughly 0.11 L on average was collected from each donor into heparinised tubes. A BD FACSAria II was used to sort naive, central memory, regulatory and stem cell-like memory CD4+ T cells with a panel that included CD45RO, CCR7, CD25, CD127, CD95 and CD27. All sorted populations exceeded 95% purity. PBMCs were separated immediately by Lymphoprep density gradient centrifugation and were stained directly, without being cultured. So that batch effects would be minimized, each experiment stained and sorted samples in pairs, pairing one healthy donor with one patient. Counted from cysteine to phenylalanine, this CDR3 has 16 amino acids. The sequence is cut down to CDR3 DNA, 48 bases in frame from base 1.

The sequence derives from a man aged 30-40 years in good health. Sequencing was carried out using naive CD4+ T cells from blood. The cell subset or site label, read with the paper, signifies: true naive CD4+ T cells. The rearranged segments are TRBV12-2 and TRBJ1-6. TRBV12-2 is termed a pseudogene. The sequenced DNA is TGTGCAAGTCGCTTAGGAGGCGGTGAGAGGGATTCACCCCTCCACTTT. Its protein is CASRLGGGERDSPLHF.